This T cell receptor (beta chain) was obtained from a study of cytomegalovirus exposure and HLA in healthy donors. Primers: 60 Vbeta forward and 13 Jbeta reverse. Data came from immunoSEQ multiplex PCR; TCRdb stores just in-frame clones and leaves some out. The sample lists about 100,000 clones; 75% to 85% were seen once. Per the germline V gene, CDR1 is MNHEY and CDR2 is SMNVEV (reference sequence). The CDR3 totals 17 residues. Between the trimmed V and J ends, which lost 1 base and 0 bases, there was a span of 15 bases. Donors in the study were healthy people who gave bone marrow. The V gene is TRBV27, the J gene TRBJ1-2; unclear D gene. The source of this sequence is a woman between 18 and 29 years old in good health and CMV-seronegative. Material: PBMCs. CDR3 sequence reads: CASSLFPRVDSNYGYTF. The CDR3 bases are TGTGCCAGCAGTTTATTCCCTAGGGTGGACTCTAACTATGGCTACACCTTC.